These 13 T cell receptor beta chains were all obtained from the same sample, sequenced in a study of T cell repertoires in cytomegalovirus infection. TCRdb recomputed calls from the reads with MiXCR, one row per CDR3 protein. In the table there are fewer than 950,000 distinct CDR3 sequences, approximately 32% of which are singletons. Their specific antigens are unknown. Sequencing was performed on cultured CD8+ T cells from PBMCs, taken from culture after CMV antigen stimulation. These TCRs come from a human donor in good health (CMV status not recorded). Some clones in this sample may be carry-over from other donors' samples.

This clonotype was recorded a few times. V gene TRBV19 combines with J gene TRBJ1-1; possibly TRBD1 for D (6 bases). Per germline, CDR1 LNHDA and CDR2 SQIVND (reference sequence). Trimming took 8 bases from V and 6 from J, leaving 13 bases between them. This CDR3 spans 12 amino acids. In DNA form, the CDR3 reads TGTGCCAGTCGCAGGGGATTTGCTGAAGCTTTCTTT. Translation gives CASRRGFAEAFF.

The rearrangement links TRBV2 to TRBJ2-1; 8 bases align to TRBD1. Trimming at V came to 2 bases and at J to 6 bases, leaving 6 bases not matched to a gene. Germline lookup yields CDR1 SNHLY and CDR2 FYNNEI. This CDR3 region has 15 residues. CDR3 residues: CASSETRGHTNEQFF. In DNA form, the CDR3 reads TGTGCCAGCAGTGAAACCAGGGGGCATACCAATGAGCAGTTCTTC.

This clonotype was detected only a few times. The CDR3 region has the DNA TGTGCTAGTGGTCGACCCCAAACGAACACTGAAGCTTTCTTT. Its translation is CASGRPQTNTEAFF. The J gene is TRBJ1-1, the V gene TRBV12-5; the D is unclear. In germline, CDR1 is LGHNT, CDR2 FRNRAP. V lost 5 bases and J 1 base, leaving 11 bases between the germline ends. This CDR3 spans 14 amino acids.

This chain uses TRBV10-3 with TRBJ2-2, with 9 bases that match TRBD1. V lost 11 bases, J lost 4 bases, and 8 bases stayed unmatched. Germline CDR1 ENHRY, CDR2 SYGVKD. The CDR3 length is 14 residues. The CDR3 DNA sequence: TGTGCCGCAGACAGGGGGACTCGCACCGGGGAGCTGTTTTTT. The encoded protein is CAADRGTRTGELFF.

CDR3: CASSFLPGQGGQPQHF. In DNA form, the CDR3 reads TGTGCCAGCAGTTTCCTACCGGGACAGGGGGGTCAGCCCCAGCATTTT. This chain links TRBV12-3 or TRBV12-4 with TRBJ1-5, with TRBD1 matching 11 bases. CDR3 length: 16 amino acids. V trimming: 3 bases; J trimming: 6 bases; junction bases outside the gene matches: 7.

This clonotype has a handful of counts. The chain couples TRBV12-3 or TRBV12-4 to TRBJ2-2; D is ambiguous. This CDR3 spans 13 amino acids. Trimming took 3 bases from V and 7 from J, leaving 9 bases between them. CDR3 region: CASSFLGNGELFF. For the CDR3, the DNA is TGTGCCAGCAGTTTTCTTGGGAACGGGGAGCTGTTTTTT.

V is TRBV19 and J is TRBJ1-2; the D gene is possibly TRBD1 (6 bases). The CDR3 consists of 15 residues. V gave up 0 bases and J gave up 8 bases, with 16 bases separating them. Germline loops: CDR1 LNHDA, CDR2 SQIVND (reference sequence). In DNA, the CDR3 is TGTGCCAGTAGTATAGACGGCGGGGGCATCGGGGGCTACACCTTC. Its protein is CASSIDGGGIGGYTF. Filled out from reference TRBV19 and TRBJ1-2, the complete variable domain reads DGGITQSPKYLFRKEGQNVTLSCEQNLNHDAMYWYRQDPGQGLRLIYYSQIVNDFQKGDIAEGYSVSREKKESFPLTVTSAQKNPTAFYLCASSIDGGGIGGYTFGSGTRLTVV.

In this sample, this clonotype turned up a few times. The V call is TRBV5-6, the J call TRBJ2-3; 8 bases are a match to TRBD2. Trimming cost V 0 bases and J 15 bases; bases outside gene matches: 6. Looked up from germline, CDR1 is SGHDT and CDR2 is YYEEEE. This CDR3 is built from 12 residues. The CDR3 loop reads CASSLGTSLTYF. The CDR3 region has the DNA TGTGCCAGCAGCTTGGGGACTAGCTTAACATATTTT. Based on the CDR3 plus reference TRBV5-6 and TRBJ2-3, the full variable domain is DAGVTQSPTHLIKTRGQQVTLRCSPKSGHDTVSWYQQALGQGPQFIFQYYEEEERQRGNFPDRFSGHQFPNYSSELNVNALLLGDSALYLCASSLGTSLTYFGPGTRLTVL.

This clonotype was detected only a few times. A junction end diverges from the germline sequence, so it may reflect a read error. V is TRBV7-7 and J is TRBJ2-5; TRBD2 matches at 7 bases. The CDR3 extends over 16 amino acids. Germline V gives CDR1 SSHAT, CDR2 FNYEAQ (reference sequence). The CDR3 region is CASSLKDGTTQETQYF. The CDR3 DNA follows: TGTGCTAGCAGCTTAAAGGACGGGACTACACAAGAGACCCAGTACTTC.

This clonotype was counted at least ten times. The chain is built from TRBV7-2 and TRBJ2-5, with 10 bases identical to TRBD2. Germline CDR1 is SGHTA and CDR2 is FQGNSA. With 2 bases clipped from V and 3 bases from J, the junction kept 3 bases outside the gene matches. The CDR3 is made up of 15 amino acids. In DNA, the CDR3 is TGTGCCAGCAGCTTATTAGCGGGGGGTGAAGAGACCCAGTACTTC. Translated, it gives CASSLLAGGEETQYF.

This chain connects TRBV2 to TRBJ1-3; no firm D call. The V gene's germline CDR1 is SNHLY and CDR2 FYNNEI. V dropped 1 base and J dropped 4 bases, with 20 bases sitting between them. There are 18 residues in the CDR3. DNA for the CDR3: TGTGCCAGCAGTGAAGAGGGAGGCTTAGGTACCGACGGAAACACCATATATTTT. Translated, it gives CASSEEGGLGTDGNTIYF.

The V and J genes are TRBV20-1 and TRBJ2-1; 9 bases are a match to TRBD1. The J segment lost 2 bases and the V segment lost 0 bases, leaving 11 bases of the junction unmatched. Per the germline V gene, CDR1 is DFQATT and CDR2 is SNEGSKA (reference sequence). There are 18 residues in the CDR3. The CDR3: CSAREHPSTGGPYNEQFF. CDR3 DNA: TGCAGTGCTAGAGAACACCCCTCTACAGGGGGCCCCTACAATGAGCAGTTCTTC.

V usage is TRBV6-2 or TRBV6-3 and J usage is TRBJ1-6, with D maybe TRBD1 (5 bases). CDR3 length: 16 residues. Trimming removed 2 bases from V and 7 bases from J, with 15 bases in between. From germline, CDR1 is MNHEY and CDR2 SVGEGT. The CDR3 here is CASSYDGGSRNSPLHF. The CDR3 DNA follows: TGTGCCAGCAGTTACGACGGGGGGTCGAGGAATTCACCCCTCCACTTT.